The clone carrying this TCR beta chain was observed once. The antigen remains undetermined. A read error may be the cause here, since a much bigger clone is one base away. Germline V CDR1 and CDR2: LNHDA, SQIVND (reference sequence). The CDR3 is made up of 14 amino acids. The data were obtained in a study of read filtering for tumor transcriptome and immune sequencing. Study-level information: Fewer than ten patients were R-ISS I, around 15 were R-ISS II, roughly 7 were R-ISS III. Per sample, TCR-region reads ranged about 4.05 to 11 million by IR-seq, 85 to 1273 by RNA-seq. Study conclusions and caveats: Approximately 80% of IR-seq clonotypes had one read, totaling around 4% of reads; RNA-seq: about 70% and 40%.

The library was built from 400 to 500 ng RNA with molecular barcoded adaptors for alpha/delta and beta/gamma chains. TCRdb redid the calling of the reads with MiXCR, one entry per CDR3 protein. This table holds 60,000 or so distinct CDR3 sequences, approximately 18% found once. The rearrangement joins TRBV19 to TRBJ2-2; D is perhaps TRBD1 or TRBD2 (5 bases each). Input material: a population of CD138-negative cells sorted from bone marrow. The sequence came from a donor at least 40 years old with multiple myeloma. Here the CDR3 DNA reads TGTGGCAGAGATCCGGGACCGGGATATGAAGGGCTGTTTTTT. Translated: CGRDPGPGYEGLFF.